This T cell receptor beta chain was found in a study of neurological immune-mediated disorders. Study at large: Disease course was recorded as relapsing-remitting for about 30 and secondary progressive for about 8.5% of the roughly 35 multiple sclerosis patients. Study-level points and caveats: Expanded clones shared no identical CDR3 amino acid sequences across subjects, which suggested private TCR-beta repertoires in all groups.

Synthesis of cDNA used 5'RACE (with 10-nucleotide random UMIs). Via MiXCR, TCRdb re-called the 5' RACE reads, giving one row per CDR3 protein. The repertoire holds under 90,000 distinct CDR3 sequences, with 3.5% as singletons. This clonotype has at least ten counts. No antigen is known for it. The trim removed 0 bases at V and 2 bases at J, leaving 3 bases unmatched. Germline CDR1 reads SGHRS; CDR2 reads YFSETQ. CDR3 length equals 16 residues. This receptor was identified in a woman in her 50s with multiple sclerosis. The chain has TRBV5-1 and TRBJ2-3, with 10 bases identical to TRBD2. Sequencing was carried out using PBMCs. CDR3 loop: CASSLALAGATDTQYF. For the CDR3, the DNA is TGCGCCAGCAGCTTGGCCCTAGCGGGGGCCACAGATACGCAGTATTTT.